The 12 T cell receptor beta chains in this list originate from one sample, sequenced in a study of blood T cell repertoires in COVID-19. Measured with immunoSEQ multiplex PCR; TCRdb has only the in-frame clones, and not every one. The table includes a few hundred thousand clones, around 83% detected once. The specimen was peripheral blood. The receptors come from a woman older than 75 with COVID-19, enrolled during active disease.

The chain uses TRBV2 and TRBJ1-2; possibly TRBD1 for D (5 bases). Germline V CDR1 and CDR2: SNHLY, FYNNEI. The CDR3 extends over 13 amino acids. V lost 6 bases and J lost 3, with 11 bases in between. The DNA of the CDR3 is TGTGCCAGCAGAGTGGACAAGTACTATGGCTACACCTTC. Residues: CASRVDKYYGYTF.

The chain employs TRBV7-8 and TRBJ1-5, with D maybe TRBD1 (5 bases). CDR1 and CDR2 from the germline V gene are SGHVS and FQNEAQ. Trimming removed 5 bases from V and 4 bases from J, with 12 bases in between. This CDR3 comprises 14 residues. The chain's CDR3 is CASSPRAGNQPQHF. The CDR3 nucleotides read TGTGCCAGCAGCCCCAGGGCCGGGAATCAGCCCCAGCATTTT.

The V gene is TRBV28, the J gene TRBJ2-7; D gene ambiguous. The CDR3 consists of 14 residues. Per the germline V gene, CDR1 is MDHEN and CDR2 is SYDVKM. V gave up 3 bases and J gave up 6 bases, with 15 bases separating them. The CDR3 coding sequence is TGTGCCAGCAGTTTGATAGAGTGGCGCGGCGAGCAGTACTTC. Amino acids: CASSLIEWRGEQYF.

The chain combines TRBV6-1 with TRBJ1-1; D unresolved. Germline CDR1 MNHNS, CDR2 SASEGT. Trimming cost V 1 base and J 6 bases, with 9 bases left between them. The CDR3 covers 13 residues. CDR3 sequence (DNA): TGTGCCAGCAGTGAAGGATGGAGAGCTGAAGCTTTCTTT. It encodes CASSEGWRAEAFF.

The V and J genes are TRBV9 and TRBJ1-3; D is uncertain. Between the trimmed V and J ends, which lost 3 bases and 8 bases, there was a span of 15 bases. Germline CDR1 and CDR2: SGDLS and YYNGEE. This CDR3 is 14 amino acids long. The CDR3, as DNA: TGTGCCAGCAGCGCCCTCCCCCCCCGGGACACCATATATTTT. Amino acid sequence: CASSALPPRDTIYF.

The V and J genes are TRBV24-1 and TRBJ2-3, with 12 bases lining up with TRBD2. CDR1 KGHDR and CDR2 SFDVKD come from the germline V gene. CDR3 size: 18 residues. V lost 1 base and J lost 0; bases outside the gene matches: 4. CDR3 sequence reads: CATSDLSGTSGSTDTQYF. The CDR3 DNA follows: TGTGCCACCAGTGATTTATCCGGGACTAGCGGGAGCACAGATACGCAGTATTTT.

This rearrangement joins TRBV12-3 or TRBV12-4 to TRBJ1-2; D uncertain. The V gene lost 4 bases and the J gene lost 2 bases, with 8 bases spanning the gap. CDR3 size: 13 residues. The CDR3 is CASSSYSNYGYTF. The CDR3 DNA is TGTGCCAGCAGTTCGTACAGCAACTATGGCTACACCTTC.

This clone has just a few counts. The chain couples TRBV6-5 to TRBJ2-5; D unresolved. Trimming shortened V by 2 bases and J by 0 bases, and 10 bases separated the two germline ends. The CDR3 has 15 amino acids. Germline V gene sequence: CDR1 MNHEY, CDR2 SVGAGI. The CDR3 here is CASSYSISYQETQYF. CDR3 nucleotides: TGTGCCAGCAGTTACAGCATTTCGTACCAAGAGACCCAGTACTTC.

The V and J genes are TRBV5-3 and TRBJ1-1; 9 bases fit TRBD1. TRBV5-3 is treated as an ORF (open reading frame) with a function not yet certain. This CDR3 contains 15 residues. V lost 3 bases to trimming and J lost 4 bases; unmatched junction nucleotides: 7. The CDR3 sequence is CARSSGTGIITEAFF. DNA for the CDR3: TGTGCCAGAAGCTCGGGGACAGGGATTATCACTGAAGCTTTCTTT.

This sequence joins TRBV2 and TRBJ1-3; D is unclear. CDR3 size: 15 residues. Trimming left V 5 bases short and J 3 bases short, with 14 bases between. Germline CDR1 and CDR2: SNHLY and FYNNEI. Written as DNA, the CDR3 is TGTGCCAGCAGTCTCGCACTTATTAATGGAAACACCATATATTTT. Translated: CASSLALINGNTIYF.

This chain connects TRBV6-2 or TRBV6-3 to TRBJ2-7; TRBD2 matches at 10 bases. V was clipped by 5 bases and J by 0 bases; unmatched bases: 7. The germline CDR1 and CDR2 sequences are MNHEY and SVGEGT. The CDR3 covers 16 residues. The CDR3, as DNA: TGTGCCAGCAGTCCACCTAGCGGGAGTCGCTCCTACGAGCAGTACTTC. Its protein product is CASSPPSGSRSYEQYF.

J is TRBJ2-3 and V is TRBV4-2, with 7 bases aligning to TRBD2. V was pared by 4 bases and J by 0 bases, with 10 bases of the junction left unmatched. From germline, CDR1 is LGHNA and CDR2 YNFKEQ. The CDR3 is 17 residues long. DNA of the CDR3: TGTGCCAGCAGCCCCGTAAGCCTAGCGGCTAGCACAGATACGCAGTATTTT. Translating it yields CASSPVSLAASTDTQYF.